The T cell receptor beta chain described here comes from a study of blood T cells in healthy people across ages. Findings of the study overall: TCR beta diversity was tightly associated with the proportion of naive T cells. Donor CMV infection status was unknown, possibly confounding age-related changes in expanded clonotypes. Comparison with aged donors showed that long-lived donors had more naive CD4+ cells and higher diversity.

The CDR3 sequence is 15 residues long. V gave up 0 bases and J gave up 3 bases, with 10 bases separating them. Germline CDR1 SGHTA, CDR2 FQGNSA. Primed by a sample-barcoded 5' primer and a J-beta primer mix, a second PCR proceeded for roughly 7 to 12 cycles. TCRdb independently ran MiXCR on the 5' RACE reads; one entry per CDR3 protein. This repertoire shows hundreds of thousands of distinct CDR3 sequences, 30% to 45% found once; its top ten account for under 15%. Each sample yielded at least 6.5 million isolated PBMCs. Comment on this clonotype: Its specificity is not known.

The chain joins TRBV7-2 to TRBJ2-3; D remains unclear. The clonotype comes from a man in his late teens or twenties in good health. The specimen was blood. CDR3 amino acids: CASSLAPRTTDTQYF. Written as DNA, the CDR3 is TGTGCCAGCAGCTTAGCGCCTAGGACGACAGATACGCAGTATTTT. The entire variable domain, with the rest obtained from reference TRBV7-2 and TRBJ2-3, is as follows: GAGVSQSPSNKVTEKGKDVELRCDPISGHTALYWYRQSLGQGLEFLIYFQGNSAPDKSGLPSDRFSAERTGGSVSTLTIQRTQQEDSAVYLCASSLAPRTTDTQYFGPGTRLTVL.